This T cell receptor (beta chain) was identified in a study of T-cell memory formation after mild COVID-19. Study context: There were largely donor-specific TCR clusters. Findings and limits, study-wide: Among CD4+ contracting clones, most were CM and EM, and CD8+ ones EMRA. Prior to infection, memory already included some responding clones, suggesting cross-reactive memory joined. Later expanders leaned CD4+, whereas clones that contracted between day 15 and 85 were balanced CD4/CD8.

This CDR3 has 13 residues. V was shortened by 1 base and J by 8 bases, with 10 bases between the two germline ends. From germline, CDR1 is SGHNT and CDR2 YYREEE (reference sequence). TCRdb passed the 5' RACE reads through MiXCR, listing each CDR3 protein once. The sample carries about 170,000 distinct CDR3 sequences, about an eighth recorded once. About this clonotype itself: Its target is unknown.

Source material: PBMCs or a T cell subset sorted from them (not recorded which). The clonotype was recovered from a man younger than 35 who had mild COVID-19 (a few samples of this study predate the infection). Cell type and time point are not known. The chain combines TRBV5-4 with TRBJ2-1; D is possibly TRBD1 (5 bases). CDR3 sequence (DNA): TGTGCCAGCAGCTTGCATGGGGCATATGAGCAGTTCTTC. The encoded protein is CASSLHGAYEQFF.